This TCR beta chain was sequenced during a study of blood T cell repertoires in COVID-19 (dated by TCRdb to the early 2020s). Notes on the research overall: Samples covering the acute and convalescent phases of COVID-19 were provided by collaborators in the United States, Italy and Spain. The material from the prospective study consisted of cDNA or gDNA derived from T cells, B-cell-depleted T cells, or PBMCs. Deeply sampled blood TCRbeta repertoires from subjects exposed to, actively infected with, or recovered from COVID-19 were included in the dataset. A freely available public database, intended as a resource for researchers studying the immune response to SARS-CoV-2, is where the repertoires were released. Samples came from the ongoing ImmuneRACE study (first 160 participants) plus 1,254 subjects from 6 global collaborators. Sample metadata almost always included a de-identified subject ID, COVID-19 status, age in years and sex. Where HLA class I and class II types were available, the types were taken from metadata supplied by the sample provider, not from assay-based typing.

Overall results and qualifications from the work: Clinical and demographic metadata were provided uncurated, with the amount varying by source and participant.

Compared with germline, V lacks 3 bases and J lacks 5 bases; bases without a gene match: 9. The germline V gene encodes CDR1 SGHVS and CDR2 FQNEAQ. The CDR3 spans 16 residues, from the cysteine through the phenylalanine. CDR3 DNA is the only sequence kept; it has 48 bases, read in frame from the first base. A remark on this clone: This receptor's antigen is unknown. Within one base of it there is no much larger clone, and no base qualities were kept.

A second Seattle source provided samples from volunteer blood donors who had recovered from COVID-19. Each collaborating institution followed its own protocols to collect whole blood in K2EDTA tubes. For TCRbeta analysis, collaborator samples were shipped as frozen whole blood, as isolated PBMCs, or as DNA extracted from either sample type. TCRbeta CDR3 regions were amplified from genomic DNA using the immunoSEQ Assay, a bias-controlled multiplex PCR. The study's processing was this. The number of nucleated cells in each sample was estimated by amplification of reference gene primers within the assay. To quantify the absolute abundance of each unique TCRbeta CDR3 rearrangement, sequence reads were collapsed and filtered. For each sample, productive Simpson clonality was calculated as the square root of Simpson's diversity index across productive rearrangements. Held by TCRdb, this immuneACCESS table contains in-frame sequences only and omits some clones. Under half of the omission traces to an unresolved V gene where checked; the cause of the rest is unknown. The V and J calls and the clone size are those of that table, but D and trimming were determined from the DNA. This sample has 90,000 to 150,000 clones in its table, and approximately 87% of those were observed once. The ten largest clones take up about 8% of the sample.

The sequence links TRBV7-8 to TRBJ1-5, with 8 bases in between that match TRBD1. The TCR comes from a man between 65 and 80 years old who had recovered from COVID-19. Specimen: peripheral blood. The nucleotides read TGTGCCAGCAGCTTGGGGACAGGTCATTTTGATCAGCCCCAGCATTTT. This is translated as CASSLGTGHFDQPQHF.